These T cell receptor beta chains were read from a single sample in a study of Ad26.COV2.S vaccination and SARS-CoV-2 variants. TCRdb keeps only in-frame clones here, not all; method: immunoSEQ multiplex PCR. The sample shows 200,000 to 300,000 clones, roughly nine tenths of them seen only once. The sequences come from peripheral blood, collected in a trial of Ad26.COV2.S vaccine versus placebo. The receptors stem from a person between 18 and 59 years old who received the Ad26.COV2.S COVID-19 vaccine or a placebo. Both conserved end residues are part of each CDR3. Fields, in order: V gene, J gene, D gene, clone size, CDR3 length, CDR3 protein, CDR3 DNA. The D gene is left open where the match is weak. Clone size is given for some rows only: seen once, a few or many times, or a class if the clone is expanded.

>TRBV2|TRBJ2-3|.|.|17
CASSEERGRAATDTQYF
TGTGCCAGCAGTGAAGAGAGGGGGAGGGCCGCCACAGATACGCAGTATTTT
>TRBV20-1|TRBJ2-3|.|once|14
CSASLQTKTDTQYF
TGCAGTGCTAGTTTGCAAACGAAGACAGATACGCAGTATTTT
>TRBV7-2|TRBJ2-3|TRBD2|.|16
CASSSSAGISTDTQYF
TGTGCCAGCAGCTCCTCAGCGGGGATCAGCACAGATACGCAGTATTTT
>TRBV7-9|TRBJ2-3|.|.|15
CASSLGGVRADTQYF
TGTGCCAGCAGCTTAGGGGGGGTGCGTGCAGATACGCAGTATTTT
>TRBV6-2/TRBV6-3|TRBJ1-5|.|.|15
CASSYSAGITQPQHF
TGTGCCAGCAGTTACTCTGCAGGAATCACTCAGCCCCAGCATTTT
>TRBV7-2|TRBJ2-7|TRBD1|.|17
CASSLKRTGQGSYEQYF
TGTGCCAGCAGCTTAAAGCGGACAGGTCAGGGATCCTACGAGCAGTACTTC
>TRBV6-5|TRBJ2-7|.|.|13
CASSYTGSYEQYF
TGTGCCAGCAGTTACACTGGCTCCTACGAGCAGTACTTC
>TRBV6-1|TRBJ2-6|.|.|15
CASSDRGSGANVLTF
TGTGCCAGCAGTGACAGGGGCTCTGGGGCCAACGTCCTGACTTTC
>TRBV11-3|TRBJ2-7|TRBD1|.|13
CASSLGDRDEQYF
TGTGCCAGCAGCTTAGGGGACAGGGATGAGCAGTACTTC
>TRBV6-1|TRBJ2-1|.|.|15
CASSEGSVSYNEQFF
TGTGCCAGCAGTGAGGGGTCCGTCTCCTACAATGAGCAGTTCTTC
>TRBV7-9|TRBJ2-1|.|.|13
CASRTSSYNEQFF
TGTGCCAGCCGGACCAGCTCCTACAATGAGCAGTTCTTC
>TRBV7-3|TRBJ1-2|.|.|15
CASSLGPATNYGYTF
TGTGCCAGCAGCTTGGGGCCAGCCACTAACTATGGCTACACCTTC
>TRBV19|TRBJ1-3|.|.|12
CASSIDTYTIYF
TGTGCCAGTAGTATCGATACATACACCATATATTTT
>TRBV7-7|TRBJ2-7|TRBD1|.|15
CASSLGQGANHEQYF
TGTGCTAGCAGCTTGGGGCAGGGGGCGAACCACGAGCAGTACTTC
>TRBV6-1|TRBJ1-2|TRBD1|.|16
CASSGFDRQGVGGYTF
TGTGCCAGCAGTGGGTTTGATCGGCAGGGGGTCGGTGGCTACACCTTC
>TRBV7-8|TRBJ1-5|TRBD1|.|17
CASSLGLTGGAGQPQHF
TGTGCCAGCAGCTTAGGACTTACAGGGGGAGCAGGTCAGCCCCAGCATTTT
>TRBV12-3/TRBV12-4|TRBJ2-1|.|.|12
CASSVRVSEQFF
TGTGCCAGCAGTGTTCGAGTTTCTGAGCAGTTCTTC
>TRBV6-5|TRBJ1-4|.|once|13
CASSRGINEKLFF
TGTGCCAGCAGCAGGGGCATAAATGAAAAACTGTTTTTT
>TRBV7-2|TRBJ1-5|.|.|15
CASSLDRGSNQPQHF
TGTGCCAGCAGCTTAGACCGGGGGAGCAATCAGCCCCAGCATTTT
>TRBV5-5|TRBJ1-1|.|.|14
CASSWERGNTEAFF
TGTGCCAGCAGCTGGGAACGGGGGAACACTGAAGCTTTCTTT
>TRBV27|TRBJ1-6|.|.|14
CASSFSSYNSPLHF
TGTGCCAGCTCCTTCAGCTCCTATAATTCACCCCTCCACTTT
>TRBV19|TRBJ2-5|TRBD2|.|16
CASSRGGLAGQETQYF
TGTGCCAGTAGTAGGGGGGGACTAGCGGGACAAGAGACCCAGTACTTC
>TRBV3-1/TRBV3-2|TRBJ1-1|.|.|12
CASSQQERQAFF
TGTGCCAGCAGCCAACAGGAAAGGCAGGCTTTCTTT
>TRBV7-9|TRBJ2-1|TRBD2|.|12
CASSFQRGEQFF
TGTGCCAGCAGCTTCCAGCGGGGAGAGCAGTTCTTC
>TRBV5-4|TRBJ1-4|.|.|18
CASSFRQAPRGRNEKLFF
TGTGCCAGCAGCTTCAGACAGGCTCCCAGGGGAAGAAATGAAAAACTGTTTTTT
>TRBV7-9|TRBJ1-2|TRBD1|.|15
CASSSGQGANYGYTF
TGTGCCAGCAGCTCCGGACAGGGGGCGAACTATGGCTACACCTTC
>TRBV6-1|TRBJ2-1|.|.|14
CASSERKGTNEQFF
TGTGCCAGCAGTGAAAGGAAAGGTACCAATGAGCAGTTCTTC
>TRBV4-2|TRBJ1-2|TRBD1|.|15
CASSQGRDRDNGYTF
TGTGCCAGCAGCCAAGGGCGGGACAGGGATAACGGCTACACCTTC
>TRBV3-1/TRBV3-2|TRBJ2-3|TRBD2|.|15
CASSQPGGRTDTQYF
TGTGCCAGCAGCCAACCGGGAGGACGCACAGATACGCAGTATTTT
>TRBV7-8|TRBJ2-2|.|.|12
CASRIDTGELFF
TGTGCCAGCAGAATAGACACCGGGGAGCTGTTTTTT
>TRBV4-3|TRBJ1-1|.|.|14
CASSLDRVGPEAFF
TGCGCCAGCAGCCTTGATCGGGTAGGGCCTGAAGCTTTCTTT
>TRBV2|TRBJ2-4|TRBD2|.|13
CASSGEGKNIQYF
TGTGCCAGCAGTGGGGAGGGGAAAAACATTCAGTACTTC